This T cell receptor beta chain appears in the sequencing data of a study of T cell responses to AZD1222 COVID-19 vaccine. The V and J ends lost 0 bases and 0 bases respectively, with 7 bases between them. The CDR3 runs 15 residues. CDR1 is SSHAT and CDR2 is FNYEAQ in the germline V gene (reference sequence). Generated by immunoSEQ multiplex PCR, the TCRdb table keeps only in-frame clones and is missing some. The table records 140,000 or so clones, under 95% of them present only once. The sequence was obtained from an adult who received the MenACWY meningococcal vaccine as a control. The material was peripheral blood, obtained 28 days after the second dose of the MenACWY control vaccine. This chain connects TRBV7-7 to TRBJ2-3; the D gene is possibly TRBD2 (6 bases). The CDR3 DNA reads TGTGCCAGCAGCTTAGCTAGCGGTAGCACAGATACGCAGTATTTT. This codes for CASSLASGSTDTQYF.